Listed below are T cell receptor beta chains from one sample, sequenced in a study of T cell responses to AZD1222 COVID-19 vaccine. Assay used: immunoSEQ multiplex PCR; TCRdb lists only in-frame clones, some missing. The sample lists 100,000 to 120,000 clones; approximately 89% were seen once. Sequences were derived from peripheral blood, sampled on day 0 of MenACWY control vaccination. These receptors were collected from an adult in good health. Both conserved end residues are part of each CDR3. The order of the fields is J gene, D gene, V gene, clone size, CDR3 DNA, CDR3 protein. A D gene is named only where the DNA matches it firmly. Part of the rows lack a size; the others show once, few, many or a class for expanded clones.

J: TRBJ2-7; D: TRBD2; V: TRBV9; size: -; DNA: TGTGCCAGCAGCCCCGGACTAGCGGGGGCCTACGGGGGGTCCTACGAGCAGTACTTC; CDR3: CASSPGLAGAYGGSYEQYF
J: TRBJ2-5; D: -; V: TRBV27; size: -; DNA: TGTGCCAGCGGACTCCAAGAGACCCAGTACTTC; CDR3: CASGLQETQYF
J: TRBJ2-1; D: TRBD2; V: TRBV2; size: -; DNA: TGTGCCAGCAGTGGGACTAGCCCTGAGCAGTTCTTC; CDR3: CASSGTSPEQFF
J: TRBJ1-6; D: TRBD1; V: TRBV11-2; size: -; DNA: TGTGCCAGCAGCTTAGTGTCGACAGGGGGAAATTCACCCCTCCACTTT; CDR3: CASSLVSTGGNSPLHF
J: TRBJ1-2; D: -; V: TRBV5-5; size: -; DNA: TGTGCCAGCAGCATCCCGGGGGGCTACACCTTC; CDR3: CASSIPGGYTF
J: TRBJ1-5; D: -; V: TRBV28; size: -; DNA: TGTGCCAGCAGTTTCTTGGGGCGCAATCAGCCCCAGCATTTT; CDR3: CASSFLGRNQPQHF
J: TRBJ1-2; D: -; V: TRBV3-1/TRBV3-2; size: -; DNA: TGTGCCAGCAGCCAAGAGGGGAGAGGTACCTATGGCTACACCTTC; CDR3: CASSQEGRGTYGYTF
J: TRBJ2-7; D: -; V: TRBV14; size: -; DNA: TGTGCCAGCAGCCAAAACCCGACCTACGAGCAGTACTTC; CDR3: CASSQNPTYEQYF
J: TRBJ1-2; D: TRBD1; V: TRBV27; size: -; DNA: TGTGCCAGCAGTTTTACTTTGGGGACAGGGGGCAATATTGGCTACACCTTC; CDR3: CASSFTLGTGGNIGYTF
J: TRBJ1-1; D: -; V: TRBV6-5; size: -; DNA: TGTGCCAGCACCGTAGCGGATCAGGACACTGAAGCTTTCTTT; CDR3: CASTVADQDTEAFF
J: TRBJ2-7; D: -; V: TRBV6-5; size: -; DNA: TGTGCCAGCAGTTACAAGGGGGAACTAGGCGAGCAGTACTTC; CDR3: CASSYKGELGEQYF
J: TRBJ2-1; D: TRBD1; V: TRBV5-1; size: -; DNA: TGCGCCAGCAGCTCCTACGGACAGGGGAACAATGAGCAGTTCTTC; CDR3: CASSSYGQGNNEQFF
J: TRBJ1-1; D: -; V: TRBV28; size: -; DNA: TGTGCCAGCAACTGGTATGGGTCTGAAGCTTTCTTT; CDR3: CASNWYGSEAFF
J: TRBJ2-3; D: TRBD1; V: TRBV24-1; size: -; DNA: TGTGCCACCAGTGACGCTACACAGGGGAGTATCTCAGATACGCAGTATTTT; CDR3: CATSDATQGSISDTQYF
J: TRBJ1-6; D: -; V: TRBV5-5; size: few; DNA: TGTGCCAGCAGCTTGAGCATGGGACCATCACCCCTCCACTTT; CDR3: CASSLSMGPSPLHF
J: TRBJ2-5; D: TRBD1; V: TRBV7-9; size: -; DNA: TGTGCCAGCAGCCTTCGGGACAGCTACCAAGAGACCCAGTACTTC; CDR3: CASSLRDSYQETQYF
J: TRBJ2-7; D: TRBD1; V: TRBV18; size: -; DNA: TGTGCCAGCTCGAATCCGGGACAGAGATCCTACGAGCAGTACTTC; CDR3: CASSNPGQRSYEQYF
J: TRBJ2-7; D: -; V: TRBV27; size: few; DNA: TGTGCCAGCAGCCCCCGGGTCTACTCCTACGAGCAGTACTTC; CDR3: CASSPRVYSYEQYF
J: TRBJ2-7; D: -; V: TRBV6-1; size: once; DNA: TGTGCCAGCAGTAGGGACCTACACTACGAGCAGTACTTC; CDR3: CASSRDLHYEQYF
J: TRBJ1-2; D: -; V: TRBV5-6; size: few; DNA: TGTGCCACCAACCTCCGGGCGTTCTATGGCTACACCTTC; CDR3: CATNLRAFYGYTF
J: TRBJ2-7; D: -; V: TRBV30; size: -; DNA: TGTGCCTGGAGTAAAGGGTTCGACGAGCAGTACTTC; CDR3: CAWSKGFDEQYF
J: TRBJ2-5; D: TRBD2; V: TRBV5-1; size: -; DNA: TGCGCCAGCAGCTTGGCTCCGGGACTAGCGGGGACCCAAGAGACCCAGTACTTC; CDR3: CASSLAPGLAGTQETQYF
J: TRBJ1-4; D: -; V: TRBV5-1; size: -; DNA: TGCGCCAGCAGCTTGGACTCAACTAATGAAAAACTGTTTTTT; CDR3: CASSLDSTNEKLFF
J: TRBJ2-1; D: -; V: TRBV9; size: -; DNA: TGTGCCAGCAGCGGGTCGGTGGTTACCTACAATGAGCAGTTCTTC; CDR3: CASSGSVVTYNEQFF
J: TRBJ1-4; D: -; V: TRBV7-8; size: -; DNA: TGTGCCAGCAGCTCCGGACAGCTTGAAAAACTGTTTTTT; CDR3: CASSSGQLEKLFF
J: TRBJ1-6; D: -; V: TRBV28; size: -; DNA: TGTGCCAGCAGACCCGACAGAGGCTATAATTCACCCCTCCACTTT; CDR3: CASRPDRGYNSPLHF
J: TRBJ1-2; D: -; V: TRBV7-8; size: -; DNA: TGTGCCAGCAGCCCGGGGGGGGCTGGCTACACCTTC; CDR3: CASSPGGAGYTF
J: TRBJ1-2; D: -; V: TRBV29-1; size: -; DNA: TGCAGCGTTGCCGGAGCTATCTCTGGCTACACCTTC; CDR3: CSVAGAISGYTF
J: TRBJ2-3; D: -; V: TRBV7-9; size: few; DNA: TGTGCCAGCAGTCTTAGTGGTTCTAGCACAGATACGCAGTATTTT; CDR3: CASSLSGSSTDTQYF
J: TRBJ1-1; D: -; V: TRBV18; size: -; DNA: TGTGCCAGCTTAACCGGACAGAAACGACCCTGGAACACTGAAGCTTTCTTT; CDR3: CASLTGQKRPWNTEAFF
J: TRBJ2-7; D: TRBD1; V: TRBV11-1; size: -; DNA: TGTGCCAGCAGCCGGGGACAGAGCTCCTACGAGCAGTACTTC; CDR3: CASSRGQSSYEQYF
J: TRBJ1-2; D: -; V: TRBV5-1; size: -; DNA: TGCGCCAGCAGCGTGGATCCCATCAGCTATGGCTACACCTTC; CDR3: CASSVDPISYGYTF
J: TRBJ2-7; D: -; V: TRBV19; size: few; DNA: TGTGCCAGTAGTACGCACAGGGATGCCTACGAGCAGTACTTC; CDR3: CASSTHRDAYEQYF
J: TRBJ2-7; D: -; V: TRBV6-5; size: -; DNA: TGTGCCAGCAGTTACTCCGAGACCTCCTACGAGCAGTACTTC; CDR3: CASSYSETSYEQYF
J: TRBJ2-1; D: TRBD2; V: TRBV4-1; size: -; DNA: TGCGCCAGCAGCCAAGTAGATTTAGGGCTAGCGGTGAATGAGCAGTTCTTC; CDR3: CASSQVDLGLAVNEQFF
J: TRBJ2-2; D: -; V: TRBV3-1/TRBV3-2; size: -; DNA: TGTGCCAGCAGCCAATCGACGACGACTGGGGAGCTGTTTTTT; CDR3: CASSQSTTTGELFF
J: TRBJ1-2; D: -; V: TRBV27; size: -; DNA: TGTGCCAGCAGCTCGACGGGGGGCCGTGGCTACACCTTC; CDR3: CASSSTGGRGYTF
J: TRBJ2-3; D: TRBD2; V: TRBV9; size: -; DNA: TGTGCCAGCAGCAAACCGGGACTAGGGGATTTCGATACGCAGTATTTT; CDR3: CASSKPGLGDFDTQYF
J: TRBJ2-7; D: TRBD1; V: TRBV6-1; size: -; DNA: TGTGCCAGCAGTGAAGGGGGGACAGTCATCTCCTACGAGCAGTACTTC; CDR3: CASSEGGTVISYEQYF
J: TRBJ1-1; D: -; V: TRBV5-1; size: -; DNA: TGCGCCAGCAGCCGGCGGCGGACTGAGGGTGAAGCTTTCTTT; CDR3: CASSRRRTEGEAFF
J: TRBJ1-2; D: -; V: TRBV19; size: few; DNA: TGTGCCAGTAGGTACCAGGCGCTCTATGGCTACACCTTC; CDR3: CASRYQALYGYTF
J: TRBJ2-7; D: TRBD1; V: TRBV5-1; size: -; DNA: TGCGCCAGCAGCTGGACAGGGAGGCACGAGCAGTACTTC; CDR3: CASSWTGRHEQYF
J: TRBJ2-3; D: -; V: TRBV7-2; size: -; DNA: TGTGCCAGCAGCCTACGGGGGTCTACACAGAATACGCAGTATTTT; CDR3: CASSLRGSTQNTQYF
J: TRBJ1-2; D: -; V: TRBV5-1; size: -; DNA: TGCGCCAGCAGCTTTGCGGGGGCTTTGGAGGGCTACACCTTC; CDR3: CASSFAGALEGYTF
J: TRBJ2-7; D: TRBD1; V: TRBV2; size: -; DNA: TGTGCCAGCACCCAACAGGACAGGGGGCAGAACGAGCAGTACTTC; CDR3: CASTQQDRGQNEQYF
J: TRBJ2-2; D: -; V: TRBV28; size: -; DNA: TGTGCCAGCAGTCCGCACACCGGGGAGCTGTTTTTT; CDR3: CASSPHTGELFF
J: TRBJ1-6; D: -; V: TRBV10-1; size: -; DNA: TGCGCCAGCAGTCAGGGGACAACGGCTTCACCCCTCCACTTT; CDR3: CASSQGTTASPLHF
J: TRBJ1-2; D: TRBD1; V: TRBV28; size: few; DNA: TGTGCCAGCAGACCCGGGACAGGGGCGAACTATGGCTACACCTTC; CDR3: CASRPGTGANYGYTF